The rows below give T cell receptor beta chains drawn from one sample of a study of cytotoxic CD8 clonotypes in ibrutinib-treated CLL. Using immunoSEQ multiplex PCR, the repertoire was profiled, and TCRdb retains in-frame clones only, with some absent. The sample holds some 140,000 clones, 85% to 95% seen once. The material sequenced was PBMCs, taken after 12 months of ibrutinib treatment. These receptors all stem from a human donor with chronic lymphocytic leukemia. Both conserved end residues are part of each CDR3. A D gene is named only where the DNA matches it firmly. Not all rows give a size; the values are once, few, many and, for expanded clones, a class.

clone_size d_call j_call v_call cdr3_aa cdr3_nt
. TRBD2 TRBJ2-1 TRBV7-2 CASSRWSPSGSSEQFF TGTGCCAGCAGCCGCTGGTCCCCTAGCGGGAGCTCTGAGCAGTTCTTC
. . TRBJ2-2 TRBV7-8 CASSFGSDTGELFF TGTGCCAGCAGCTTCGGTAGTGACACCGGGGAGCTGTTTTTT
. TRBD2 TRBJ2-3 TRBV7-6 CASSLKAGVSTDTQYF TGTGCCAGCAGCTTAAAAGCGGGAGTGAGCACAGATACGCAGTATTTT
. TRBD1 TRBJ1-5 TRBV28 CASSSTGKVFQPQHF TGTGCCAGCAGTTCGACAGGGAAAGTTTTTCAGCCCCAGCATTTT
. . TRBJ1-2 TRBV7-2 CASSSRRGGYTF TGTGCCAGCAGCTCCCGGAGGGGAGGCTACACCTTC
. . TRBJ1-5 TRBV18 CASSPSADQPQHF TGTGCCAGCTCACCATCTGCGGACCAGCCCCAGCATTTT
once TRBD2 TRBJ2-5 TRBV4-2 CASTVGRESLQETQYF TGTGCCAGCACCGTGGGGCGGGAGTCCCTACAAGAGACCCAGTACTTC
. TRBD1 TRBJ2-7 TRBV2 CANGQGAYPYEQYF TGTGCCAACGGACAGGGGGCTTACCCATACGAGCAGTACTTC
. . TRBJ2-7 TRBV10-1 CASGQGSYEQYF TGCGCCAGCGGGCAGGGGTCCTACGAGCAGTACTTC
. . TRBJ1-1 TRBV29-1 CSVGFSGNTEAFF TGCAGCGTAGGTTTTTCTGGGAACACTGAAGCTTTCTTT
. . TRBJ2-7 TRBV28 CASSYSGATSYEQYF TGTGCCAGCAGCTACTCAGGGGCTACCTCCTACGAGCAGTACTTC